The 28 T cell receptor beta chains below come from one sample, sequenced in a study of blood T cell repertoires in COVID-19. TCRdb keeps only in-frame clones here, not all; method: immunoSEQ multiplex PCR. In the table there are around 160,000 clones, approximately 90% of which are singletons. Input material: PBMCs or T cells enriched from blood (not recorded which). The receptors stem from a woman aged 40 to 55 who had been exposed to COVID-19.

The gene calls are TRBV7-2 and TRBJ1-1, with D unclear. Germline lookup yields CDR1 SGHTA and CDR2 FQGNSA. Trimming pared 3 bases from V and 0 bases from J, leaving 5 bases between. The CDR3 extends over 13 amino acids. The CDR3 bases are TGTGCCAGCAGCTTTTTCGTGAACACTGAAGCTTTCTTT. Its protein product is CASSFFVNTEAFF.

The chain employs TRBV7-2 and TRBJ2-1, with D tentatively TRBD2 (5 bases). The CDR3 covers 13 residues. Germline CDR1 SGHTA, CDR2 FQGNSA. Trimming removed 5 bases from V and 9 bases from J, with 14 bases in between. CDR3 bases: TGTGCCAGCAGCCCGACCCTTGAGGGTGAGCAGTTCTTC. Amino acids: CASSPTLEGEQFF.

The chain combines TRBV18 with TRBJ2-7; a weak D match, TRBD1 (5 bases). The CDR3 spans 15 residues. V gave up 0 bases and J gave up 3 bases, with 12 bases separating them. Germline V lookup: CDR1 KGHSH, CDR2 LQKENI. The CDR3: CASSPPISGLYEQYF. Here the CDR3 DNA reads TGTGCCAGCTCACCACCCATATCAGGGCTCTACGAGCAGTACTTC. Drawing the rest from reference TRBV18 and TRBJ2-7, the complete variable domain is NAGVMQNPRHLVRRRGQEARLRCSPMKGHSHVYWYRQLPEEGLKFMVYLQKENIIDESGMPKERFSAEFPKEGPSILRIQQVVRGDSAAYFCASSPPISGLYEQYFGPGTRLTVT.

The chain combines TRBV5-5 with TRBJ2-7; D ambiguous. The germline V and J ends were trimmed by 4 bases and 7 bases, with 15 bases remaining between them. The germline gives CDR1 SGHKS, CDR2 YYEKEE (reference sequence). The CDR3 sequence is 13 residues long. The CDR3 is CASSINGRREQYF. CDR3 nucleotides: TGTGCCAGCAGCATTAATGGGCGCCGGGAGCAGTACTTC.

The CDR3 bases are TGTGCCAGCAGCCCCAAGGTCAGAATGGGGCCCGAGCAGTACTTC. Translated, it gives CASSPKVRMGPEQYF. This sequence joins TRBV7-9 and TRBJ2-7, with D maybe TRBD1 (5 bases). Trimming removed 5 bases from V and 6 bases from J, with 20 bases in between. This CDR3 comprises 15 residues. Germline CDR1 is SEHNR and CDR2 is FQNEAQ (reference sequence).

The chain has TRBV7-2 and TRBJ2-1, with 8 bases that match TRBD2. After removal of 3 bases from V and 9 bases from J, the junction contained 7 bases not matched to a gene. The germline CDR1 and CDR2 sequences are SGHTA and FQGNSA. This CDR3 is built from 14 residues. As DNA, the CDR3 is TGTGCCAGCAGCTTTCGGGAGGGCCGTGGTGAGCAGTTCTTC. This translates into CASSFREGRGEQFF.

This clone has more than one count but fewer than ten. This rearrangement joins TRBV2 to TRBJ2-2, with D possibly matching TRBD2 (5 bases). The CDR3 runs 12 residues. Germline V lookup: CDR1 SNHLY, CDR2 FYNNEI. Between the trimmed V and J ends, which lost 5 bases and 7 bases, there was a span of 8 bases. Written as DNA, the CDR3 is TGTGCCAGCAGTACGGCGGGCGGGGAGCTGTTTTTT. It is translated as CASSTAGGELFF.

Here the CDR3 DNA reads TGTGCCAGCAGCGTAGGACAGGGCTACTATGGCTACACCTTC. Its translation is CASSVGQGYYGYTF. V gene TRBV9 combines with J gene TRBJ1-2, with 7 bases lining up with TRBD1. Germline V gene data show CDR1 as SGDLS and CDR2 as YYNGEE. The V segment lost 0 bases and the J segment 3 bases; nucleotides outside the gene matches: 2. The CDR3 has 14 amino acids.

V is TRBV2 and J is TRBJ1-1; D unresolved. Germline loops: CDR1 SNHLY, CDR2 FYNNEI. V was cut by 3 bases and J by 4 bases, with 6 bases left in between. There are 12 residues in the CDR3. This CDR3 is CASSDPGTEAFF. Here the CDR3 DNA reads TGTGCCAGCAGTGATCCGGGCACTGAAGCTTTCTTT. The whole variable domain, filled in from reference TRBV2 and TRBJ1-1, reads EPEVTQTPSHQVTQMGQEVILRCVPISNHLYFYWYRQILGQKVEFLVSFYNNEISEKSEIFDDQFSVERPDGSNFTLKIRSTKLEDSAMYFCASSDPGTEAFFGQGTRLTVV.

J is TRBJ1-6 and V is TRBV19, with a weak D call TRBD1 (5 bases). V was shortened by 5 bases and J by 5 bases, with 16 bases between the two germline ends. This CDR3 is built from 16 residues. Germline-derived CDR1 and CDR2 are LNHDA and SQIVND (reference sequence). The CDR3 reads CASSEKGIQDNSPLHF. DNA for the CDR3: TGTGCCAGTAGTGAAAAGGGGATTCAAGATAATTCACCCCTCCACTTT.

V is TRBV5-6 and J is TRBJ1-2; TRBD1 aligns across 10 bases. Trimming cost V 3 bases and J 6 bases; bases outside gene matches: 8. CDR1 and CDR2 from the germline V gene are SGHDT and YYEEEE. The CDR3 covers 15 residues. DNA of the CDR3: TGTGCCAGCAGCTCGGACAGGGGGGATCTGGATGGCTACACCTTC. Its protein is CASSSDRGDLDGYTF.

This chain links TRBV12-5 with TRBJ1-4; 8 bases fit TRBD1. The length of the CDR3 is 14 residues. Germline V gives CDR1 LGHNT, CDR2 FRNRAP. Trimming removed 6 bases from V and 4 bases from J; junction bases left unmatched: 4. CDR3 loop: CASGPDRGNEKLFF. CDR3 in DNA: TGTGCTAGTGGCCCCGACAGGGGTAATGAAAAACTGTTTTTT. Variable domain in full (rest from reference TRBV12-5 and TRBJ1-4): DARVTQTPRHKVTEMGQEVTMRCQPILGHNTVFWYRQTMMQGLELLAYFRNRAPLDDSGMPKDRFSAEMPDATLATLKIQPSEPRDSAVYFCASGPDRGNEKLFFGSGTQLSVL.

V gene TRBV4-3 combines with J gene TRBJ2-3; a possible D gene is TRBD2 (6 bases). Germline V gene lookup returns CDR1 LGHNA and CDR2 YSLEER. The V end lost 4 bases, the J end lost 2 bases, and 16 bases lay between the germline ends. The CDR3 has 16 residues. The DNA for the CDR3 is TGCGCCAGCAGCCGTGTCGGAGCGGGTTACACAGATACGCAGTATTTT. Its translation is CASSRVGAGYTDTQYF.

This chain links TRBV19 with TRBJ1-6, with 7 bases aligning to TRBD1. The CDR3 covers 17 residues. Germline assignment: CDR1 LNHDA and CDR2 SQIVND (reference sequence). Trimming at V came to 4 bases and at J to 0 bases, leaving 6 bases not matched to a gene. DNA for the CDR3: TGTGCCAGTAGTAAGGGACAGCTTCGCTCCTATAATTCACCCCTCCACTTT. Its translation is CASSKGQLRSYNSPLHF.

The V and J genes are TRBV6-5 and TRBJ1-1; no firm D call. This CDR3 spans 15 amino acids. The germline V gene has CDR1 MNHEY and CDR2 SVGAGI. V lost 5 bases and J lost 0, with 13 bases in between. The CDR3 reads CASSPRPGMNTEAFF. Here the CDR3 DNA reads TGTGCCAGCAGTCCACGACCGGGAATGAACACTGAAGCTTTCTTT.

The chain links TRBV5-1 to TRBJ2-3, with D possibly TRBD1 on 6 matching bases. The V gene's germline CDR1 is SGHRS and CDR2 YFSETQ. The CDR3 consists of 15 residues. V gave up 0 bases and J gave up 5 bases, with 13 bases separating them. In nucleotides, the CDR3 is TGCGCCAGCAGCTTGGGGGGACATCAGGTAGATACGCAGTATTTT. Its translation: CASSLGGHQVDTQYF.

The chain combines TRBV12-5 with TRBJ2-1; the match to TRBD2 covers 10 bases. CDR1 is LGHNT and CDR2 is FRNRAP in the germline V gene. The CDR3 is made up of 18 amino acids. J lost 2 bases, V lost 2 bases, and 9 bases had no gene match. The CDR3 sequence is CASGLPPRLAGTYNEQFF. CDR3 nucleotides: TGTGCTAGTGGTTTGCCTCCCAGACTAGCGGGTACCTACAATGAGCAGTTCTTC. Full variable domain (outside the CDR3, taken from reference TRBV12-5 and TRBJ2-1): DARVTQTPRHKVTEMGQEVTMRCQPILGHNTVFWYRQTMMQGLELLAYFRNRAPLDDSGMPKDRFSAEMPDATLATLKIQPSEPRDSAVYFCASGLPPRLAGTYNEQFFGPGTRLTVL.

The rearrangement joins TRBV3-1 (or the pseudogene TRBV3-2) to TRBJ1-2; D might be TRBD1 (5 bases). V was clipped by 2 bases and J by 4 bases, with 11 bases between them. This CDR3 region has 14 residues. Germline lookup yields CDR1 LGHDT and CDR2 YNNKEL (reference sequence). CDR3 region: CASSQRGDSYGYTF. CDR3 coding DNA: TGTGCCAGCAGCCAAAGGGGCGACAGCTATGGCTACACCTTC.

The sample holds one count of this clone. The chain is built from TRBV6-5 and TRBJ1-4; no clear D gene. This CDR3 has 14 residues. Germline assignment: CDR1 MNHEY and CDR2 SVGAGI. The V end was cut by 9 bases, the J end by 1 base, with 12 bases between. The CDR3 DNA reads TGTGCCAGTCATTTGGGCGAAACTAATGAAAAACTGTTTTTT. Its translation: CASHLGETNEKLFF.

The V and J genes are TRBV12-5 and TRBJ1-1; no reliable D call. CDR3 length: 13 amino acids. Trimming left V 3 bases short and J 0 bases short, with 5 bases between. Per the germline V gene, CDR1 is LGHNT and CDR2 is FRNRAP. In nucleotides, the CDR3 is TGTGCTAGTGGTTTATCAGTGAACACTGAAGCTTTCTTT. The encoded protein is CASGLSVNTEAFF.

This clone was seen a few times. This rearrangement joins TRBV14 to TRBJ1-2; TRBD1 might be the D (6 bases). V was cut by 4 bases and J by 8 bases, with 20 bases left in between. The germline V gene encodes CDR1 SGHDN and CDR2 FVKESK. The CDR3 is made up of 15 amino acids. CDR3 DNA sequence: TGTGCCAGCAGCCGGGAAAAGGGACACTCCGCGGGCTACACCTTC. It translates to CASSREKGHSAGYTF.

The CDR3 DNA follows: TGTGCCAGCAGCGGTGGGACAGGGTCATTTACCAGCTCCTACGAGCAGTACTTC. Encoded protein: CASSGGTGSFTSSYEQYF. The chain recombines TRBV9 with TRBJ2-7; 9 bases are shared with TRBD1. With V trimmed by 3 bases and J by 0 bases, 13 bases remained unmatched. Germline assignment: CDR1 SGDLS and CDR2 YYNGEE. The length of the CDR3 is 18 residues.

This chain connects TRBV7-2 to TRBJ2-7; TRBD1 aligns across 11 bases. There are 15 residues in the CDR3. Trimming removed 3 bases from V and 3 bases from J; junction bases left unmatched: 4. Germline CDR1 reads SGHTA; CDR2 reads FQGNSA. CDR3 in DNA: TGTGCCAGCAGCTTGACCGGGACAGGGGGCTACGAGCAGTACTTC. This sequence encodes CASSLTGTGGYEQYF. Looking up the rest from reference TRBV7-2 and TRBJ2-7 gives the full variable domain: GAGVSQSPSNKVTEKGKDVELRCDPISGHTALYWYRQSLGQGLEFLIYFQGNSAPDKSGLPSDRFSAERTGGSVSTLTIQRTQQEDSAVYLCASSLTGTGGYEQYFGPGTRLTVT.

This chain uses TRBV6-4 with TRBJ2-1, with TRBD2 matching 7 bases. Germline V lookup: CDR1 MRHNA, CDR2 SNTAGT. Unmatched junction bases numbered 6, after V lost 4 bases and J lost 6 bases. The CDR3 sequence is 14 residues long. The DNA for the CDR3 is TGTGCCAGCAGTGTGTCTAGCGGAGTCAATGAGCAGTTCTTC. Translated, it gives CASSVSSGVNEQFF.

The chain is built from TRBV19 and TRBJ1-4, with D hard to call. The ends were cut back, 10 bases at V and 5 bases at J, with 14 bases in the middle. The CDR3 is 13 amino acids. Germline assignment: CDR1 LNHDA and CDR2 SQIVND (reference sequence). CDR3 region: CATRPRNNEKLFF. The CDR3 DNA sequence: TGTGCCACTCGACCCAGGAACAATGAAAAACTGTTTTTT.

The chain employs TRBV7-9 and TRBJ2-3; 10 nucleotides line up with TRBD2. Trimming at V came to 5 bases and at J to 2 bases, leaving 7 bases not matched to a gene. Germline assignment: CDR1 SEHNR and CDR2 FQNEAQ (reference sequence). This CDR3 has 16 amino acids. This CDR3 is CASSLRTSGDTDTQYF. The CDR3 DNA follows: TGTGCCAGCAGCCTCCGGACTAGCGGAGACACAGATACGCAGTATTTT.

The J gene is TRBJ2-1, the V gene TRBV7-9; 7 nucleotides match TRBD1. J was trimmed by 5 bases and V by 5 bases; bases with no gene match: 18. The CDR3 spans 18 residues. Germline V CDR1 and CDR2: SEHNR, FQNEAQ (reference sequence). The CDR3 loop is CASSPDRVFYPEHNEQFF. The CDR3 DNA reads TGTGCCAGCAGCCCCGACAGGGTCTTCTATCCTGAACACAATGAGCAGTTCTTC. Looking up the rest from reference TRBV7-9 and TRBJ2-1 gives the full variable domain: DTGVSQNPRHKITKRGQNVTFRCDPISEHNRLYWYRQTLGQGPEFLTYFQNEAQLEKSRLLSDRFSAERPKGSFSTLEIQRTEQGDSAMYLCASSPDRVFYPEHNEQFFGPGTRLTVL.

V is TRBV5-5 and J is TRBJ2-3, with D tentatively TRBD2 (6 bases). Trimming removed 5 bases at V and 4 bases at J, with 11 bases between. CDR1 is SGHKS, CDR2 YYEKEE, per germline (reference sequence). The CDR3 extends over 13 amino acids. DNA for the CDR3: TGTGCCAGCAGGAGGGACTTCCCAGATACGCAGTATTTT. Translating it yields CASRRDFPDTQYF.